The present T cell receptor (beta chain) was sequenced within a study of blood T cell repertoires in COVID-19. Study details: Specimens from acute and convalescent COVID-19 originated in the United States, Italy and Spain.

The germline gives CDR1 MDHEN, CDR2 SYDVKM. This CDR3 has 15 amino acids. V was pared by 6 bases and J by 5 bases, with 9 bases of the junction left unmatched. Original analysis: Amplification of reference gene primers was used by the study to estimate nucleated cell counts. Method: immunoSEQ multiplex PCR; TCRdb's copy keeps in-frame clones and lacks some. V and J calls and clone size come straight from that table; D and trimming were deduced from the DNA. The table lists hundreds of thousands of clones, over 85% of them singletons. Ages ranged from about 18 to 100 years, with residence in more than 20 US areas. Grouping used clinical history reported by participants in a survey and questionnaire.

This clonotype was sampled from a woman between 25 and 40 years old with acute COVID-19. This chain joins TRBV28 and TRBJ1-1; 10 positions agree with TRBD1. Material for sequencing was PBMCs or T cells enriched from blood (not recorded which). The CDR3 nucleotides are TGTGCCAGCAGCCCGATGATGGGACAGGGGACTGAAGCTTTCTTT. It specifies CASSPMMGQGTEAFF. The entire variable domain, with the rest obtained from reference TRBV28 and TRBJ1-1, is as follows: DVKVTQSSRYLVKRTGEKVFLECVQDMDHENMFWYRQDPGLGLRLIYFSYDVKMKEKGDIPEGYSVSREKKERFSLILESASTNQTSMYLCASSPMMGQGTEAFFGQGTRLTVV.